This TCR beta chain was identified during a study of blood T cell repertoires in COVID-19. In its sample, this clone was seen a few times. Deletions cut 6 bases from V and 1 base from J, with 10 bases between. Germline values: CDR1 MDHEN, CDR2 SYDVKM. The CDR3 has 15 residues. The authors' processing: Reference gene primer amplification yielded estimated nucleated cell counts. Assay used: immunoSEQ multiplex PCR; TCRdb lists only in-frame clones, some missing. V, J and clone size were drawn from that table, and D and trimming were deduced from the DNA. The sample contains about 28,000 clones, approximately 84% of which appear only once.

Sequenced sample: peripheral blood. The clonotype originates from a man between 65 and 80 years old with active COVID-19. This chain connects TRBV28 to TRBJ1-6, with a weak D call TRBD1 (6 bases). The CDR3 nucleotides read TGTGCCAGCAGGCAAGGACAGTCCTATAATTCACCCCTCCACTTT. Amino acid sequence: CASRQGQSYNSPLHF.